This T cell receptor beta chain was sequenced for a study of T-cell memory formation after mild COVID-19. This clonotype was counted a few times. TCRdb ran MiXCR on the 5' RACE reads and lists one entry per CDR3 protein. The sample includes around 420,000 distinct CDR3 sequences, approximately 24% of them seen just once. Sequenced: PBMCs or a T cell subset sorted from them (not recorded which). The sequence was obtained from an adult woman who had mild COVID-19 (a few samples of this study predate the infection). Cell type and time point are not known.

The CDR3 reads CASSVDAGVEQFF. In nucleotides, the CDR3 is TGTGCCAGCAGCGTAGACGCGGGAGTTGAGCAGTTCTTC. V is TRBV9 and J is TRBJ2-1; 7 nucleotides match TRBD2. Losses at the gene ends were 0 bases for V and 9 bases for J; bases not matched to a gene: 3. The germline CDR1 and CDR2 sequences are SGDLS and YYNGEE. The length of the CDR3 is 13 residues.